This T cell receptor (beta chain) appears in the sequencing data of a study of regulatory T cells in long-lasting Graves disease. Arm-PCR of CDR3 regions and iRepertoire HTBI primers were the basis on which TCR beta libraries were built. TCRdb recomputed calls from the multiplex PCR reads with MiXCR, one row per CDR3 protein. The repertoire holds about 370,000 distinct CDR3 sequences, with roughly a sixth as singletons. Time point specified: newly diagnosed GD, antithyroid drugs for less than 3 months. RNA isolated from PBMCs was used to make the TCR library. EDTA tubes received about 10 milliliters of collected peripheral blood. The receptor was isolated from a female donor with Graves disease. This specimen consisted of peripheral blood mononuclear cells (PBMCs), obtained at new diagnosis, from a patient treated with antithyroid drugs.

The CDR3 DNA sequence: TGTGCCAGCAGTAACAAGGGTGGTCGTCCTGAAGCTTTCTTT. Protein: CASSNKGGRPEAFF. The chain joins TRBV6-1 to TRBJ1-1, with unresolved D. CDR3 length: 14 residues. The V gene lost 5 bases and the J gene lost 6 bases, with 16 bases spanning the gap. Looked up from germline, CDR1 is MNHNS and CDR2 is SASEGT.